The entry that follows covers one T cell receptor (beta chain) sequence. The clone's antigen remains unknown. No qualities accompany the bases; no much larger clone lies one base away. This specimen belongs to a study of cytomegalovirus exposure and HLA in healthy donors (dated by TCRdb to about 2017). Notes on the research overall: According to an earlier analysis of a few hundred of the donors, about 190 million T cells yielded approximately 120 million unique TCR beta sequences and around 300 Gb of sequence data. Across 300 to 400 genotyped donors of the cohort, an average of about 240,000 unique TCR beta nucleotide sequences per donor were sequenced, and roughly 20% of those sequences were non-productive. About 300 gigabases of sequencing data and 70 million to 85 million unique TCR sequences were included in an early release covering 500 to 750 HLA-typed donors. The later analysis used no new phenotypic data to find candidate immune exposures, relying instead on TCR beta sequences and their occurrence across donors. In a later analysis, previously published TCR beta repertoires from fewer than 750 donors were re-analyzed and high-resolution HLA genotyping was added so that TCR occurrence patterns could be studied. In a later genetic analysis, genome-wide SNP genotypes for about three fifths of the roughly 670 donors were used, and that subset was treated as a discovery cohort. Five DR-DQ haplotypes were handled as single units for association and clustering because linkage in the cohort was strong. Along with the roughly 670-subject first cohort, a separate validation cohort of 120 different subjects was used. Both class I and class II loci were covered by HLA typing, at four-digit resolution. The T cell repertoires of 550 to 850 subjects were profiled by immunosequencing and related to cytomegalovirus serostatus. The study combined high-throughput TCR immunosequencing, statistical association of individual TCRs with disease status, and machine learning to predict cytomegalovirus infection status. Alongside the repertoire data, information on donor age, sex, ethnicity and CMV serostatus was compiled. Of the 398 genotyped donors, around 81% fell in the genetic ancestry cluster associated with self-reported Caucasian donors. Typing coverage varied by locus: roughly 629-630 donors for A, B, C, DRB1 and DQB1; roughly 560 for DQA1; about 570 for DPA1; 450 to 480 for DPB1. To decide whether each TCR beta V gene segment behaved as functional or pseudogenic, an earlier analysis of some 570 of the donors relied on high-throughput TCR beta sequencing. The study aimed to test whether cataloging public T cell receptors could reveal signatures of past pathogen exposure. Every discovery cohort repertoire had been produced on one sequencing platform.

The cohort was made up of under 800 healthy bone marrow donors. All cohort members were sampled while nominally healthy, although unrecorded immune exposures were likely present. The donor was CMV seronegative and belonged to the group of under 400 seronegative cohort members. Each donor provided a peripheral blood sample, and peripheral blood mononuclear cells were used for TCR beta sequencing. Genomic DNA extraction from the blood cell samples was performed with the Qiagen DNeasy Blood Extraction Kit. The library was obtained by the immunoSEQ multiplex PCR assay. For the multiplex PCR, a mixture combining 60 forward primers for TCR Vbeta segments and 13 reverse primers for TCR Jbeta segments was used. The CDR3 region of rearranged TCR beta genes was amplified from genomic DNA by a multiplex PCR assay. The Illumina HiSeq System was used to sequence the amplified TCR beta libraries as 87-base-pair reads. In the source study's methods: In a later analysis, 70 million to 95 million unique TCR beta chains were counted across the roughly 610 repertoires, and roughly 11 million of these chains were shared by at least two donors. To remove PCR and sequencing errors, raw reads were error-corrected and collapsed into unique sequences using a nearest-neighbor algorithm that merged closely related sequences. V, D and J gene segments were assigned by aligning CDR3 sequences to IMGT reference sequences. For a sequence to be retained, a match of at least six nucleotides to both a V gene segment and a J gene segment was required. A rearrangement counted as productive if the CDR3 had no stop codons and remained in frame with V and J, and every other rearrangement counted as non-productive. Following IMGT convention, CDR3 was defined as the stretch from the second conserved V-encoded cysteine up to the conserved J-encoded phenylalanine. Sequences without an unambiguous match to a single V gene segment were excluded from the earlier analysis of several hundred of the donors. In an earlier analysis of 500 to 750 of the donors, V segments were called functional above 56.7% productive rearrangements and were called segregating when the between-donor standard deviation exceeded 5%. A statistical classification framework was developed to diagnose cytomegalovirus status using the catalog of TCR beta chain sequences. In a later analysis, TCR nucleotide sequences were compared against IMGT/GENE-DB human TR gene sequences so that V and J genes could be assigned. A later analysis assigned CDR3 sequences and most-parsimonious VDJ recombination scenarios with the TCRdist pipeline. In a later analysis, every TCR beta chain was defined by the combination of its CDR3 amino acid sequence and its V-gene family, and reads without a unique V-gene family were dropped. In a later analysis, several hundred highly shared, low-generation-probability nucleotide sequences were removed to address suspected cross-contamination and a sequencing artifact. For each public chain, a later analysis derived a clonal expansion index from normalized ranks of inferred template counts within each repertoire. Generation probabilities in a later analysis came from a VDJ recombination model fitted to out-of-frame rearrangements, and those results were checked against IGoR. In a later analysis, TCR-TCR, TCR-HLA and TCR-CMV co-occurrence was scored with hypergeometric tests, and a repertoire-size bias correction was applied to TCR pairs. A later analysis estimated false discovery rates by permuting HLA or CMV assignments 20 times. A later analysis grouped co-occurring TCRs with DBSCAN, adding TCRdist sequence similarity when clustering within HLA-allele-positive subsets. Repertoires with fewer than 30,000 or more than 120,000 public chains, plus five repertoires with anomalous nucleotide sharing, were excluded from co-occurrence clustering. Held by TCRdb, this immuneACCESS table contains in-frame sequences only and omits some clones. Under half of the omission traces to an unresolved V gene where checked; the cause of the rest is unknown. V, J and clone size were drawn from that table, and D and trimming were deduced from the DNA. A total of about 190,000 clones appear in this sample, roughly 80% of them only once. The leading ten clones occupy approximately 1.5% of the sample.

Overall study results and their limits: In a later analysis, HLA-associated TCR beta chains were found to be more clonally expanded and to have lower generation probabilities than equally common non-associated chains. A total of 150 to 200 TCR beta chains were listed by the study as associated with cytomegalovirus. A later analysis reported that several top co-occurrence clusters appeared linked to parvovirus B19, influenza, CMV and Epstein-Barr virus. This cohort had only TCR beta chains sequenced, and the lack of alpha or paired-chain data limited which features could be detected. Across donors, most TCR sequences were observed very rarely, whereas some public TCRs were present in many individuals. Assigning TCR associations to individual alleles was difficult when HLA alleles, especially DR and DQ, strongly co-occurred. According to a later analysis, TCR association rates differed among HLA loci, with DRB1 alleles showing the most associated TCRs and HLA-C alleles showing the fewest. Because the 87-base-pair reads could not distinguish some IMGT-functional V segments, including TRBV6-2 and TRBV6-3, those segments were excluded. A further reported finding was that TCR beta sequences accurately predicted the HLA-A and HLA-B alleles for most subjects in the first cohort. The sequencing pipeline was judged likely to have produced a cluster of highly shared sequence variants as a technical artifact. Over 15 rarely observed V segments, including chromosome 9 orphons, were excluded from the earlier analysis of several hundred of the donors because counts were too low. CMV serostatus was the only immune exposure information available for the cohort. Correlated functional status among segregating V segments might reflect linkage disequilibrium, but an unknown experimental factor could not be ruled out. Sequencing depth was assumed to be roughly uniform across donors in the presence/absence analyses, though that assumption may not hold. The classifier was reported to diagnose cytomegalovirus status with high specificity and sensitivity in both the original cohort and the validation cohort. Because HLA typing was missing for some donors at each locus, association tests included only the typed subset. An association between a missense DCLRE1C variant and V-gene and J-gene trimming of TCR beta chains was found in a later genetic analysis and replicated in an independent cohort. A later analysis associated about 17,000 TCR beta sequences with specific HLA alleles at a false discovery rate of 0.05. A few of the identified cytomegalovirus-associated TCR beta chains were confirmed in vitro to be specific for cytomegalovirus antigens. In a later genetic analysis, fewer N-insertions in productive TCRs were reported among donors in an Asian-associated ancestry cluster than the approximately 670-donor mean. A later analysis found that most CMV-associated TCR beta chains appeared HLA-restricted, with HLA associations seemingly driven largely by CMV exposure. The authors suggested that the approach could potentially be extended to other disease states and immunological phenotypes. An earlier analysis of some 590 of the donors showed that most TCR beta V segments appeared in productive rearrangements either about 87% or about 30% of the time, which broadly matched IMGT annotations.

V lost 5 bases and J lost 1 base; the stretch between them is 12 bases long. The germline V gene provides CDR1 SGHVS and CDR2 FQNEAQ. From cysteine to phenylalanine, the CDR3 is 14 amino acids long. The kept DNA is CDR3 alone, 42 bases in frame from the first base. The sample comprised PBMCs. The chain links TRBV7-8 with TRBJ2-7, with TRBD1 tentatively as D gene (7 bases match). This receptor was identified in a woman aged 18-29 years in good health and CMV-seronegative. For the CDR3, the sequence is CASSMTGRSYEQYF. The DNA sequence reads TGTGCCAGCAGCATGACAGGGAGGTCCTACGAGCAGTACTTC.